This entry is about one T cell receptor beta chain. This record comes from a study of blood T cell repertoires in COVID-19. Here immunoSEQ multiplex PCR was the method, and the copy in TCRdb shows in-frame clones only, minus some. The table shows 130,000 to 150,000 clones, with 87% occurring only once. The receptor comes from a man aged 50 to 60 who had recovered from COVID-19. The source material was peripheral blood.

The DNA for the CDR3 is TGTGCCAGCAGCTTAGCGTTGGGACAGGGGACCCCTGAAGCTTTCTTT. Protein: CASSLALGQGTPEAFF. The chain uses TRBV7-2 and TRBJ1-1; 10 bases are a match to TRBD1. The CDR3 consists of 16 residues. The V segment lost 0 bases and the J segment 6 bases; nucleotides outside the gene matches: 7. Germline V CDR1 and CDR2: SGHTA, FQGNSA.